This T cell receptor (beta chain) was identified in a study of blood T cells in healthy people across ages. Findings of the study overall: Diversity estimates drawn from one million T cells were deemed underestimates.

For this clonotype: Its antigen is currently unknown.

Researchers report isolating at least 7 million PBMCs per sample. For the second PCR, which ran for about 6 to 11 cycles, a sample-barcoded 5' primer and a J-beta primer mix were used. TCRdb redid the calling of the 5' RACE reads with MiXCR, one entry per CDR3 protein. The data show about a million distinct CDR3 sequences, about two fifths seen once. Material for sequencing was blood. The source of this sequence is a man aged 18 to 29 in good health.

The CDR3 sequence: CASTAERAGELFF. The CDR3 DNA is TGTGCCAGCACCGCGGAGAGAGCCGGGGAGCTGTTTTTT. The rearrangement joins TRBV12-3 or TRBV12-4 to TRBJ2-2; D gene uncertain. The length of the CDR3 is 13 residues. Trimming pared 7 bases from V and 6 bases from J, leaving 12 bases between.